These T cell receptor beta chains were read from a single sample in a study of radiation and T cells in renal cell carcinoma. Assay used: immunoSEQ multiplex PCR; TCRdb lists only in-frame clones, some missing. Among under 65,000 clones listed, roughly three quarters were seen once. The material sequenced was blood, taken from a patient whose treatment included radiotherapy and nephrectomy. The receptors stem from a man between 60 and 70 years old with renal cell carcinoma. CDR3s include the opening cysteine and the closing phenylalanine or tryptophan. The D gene is left open where the match is weak. Size is stated for part of the rows, as once, few or many counts, or as a class when the clone is expanded.

D,V,J,size,CDR3,DNA
.,TRBV7-9,TRBJ2-3,.,CASSLGTTRTDTQYF,TGTGCCAGCAGCTTAGGGACAACTCGCACAGATACGCAGTATTTT
.,TRBV19,TRBJ1-2,once,CASSIRGDYGYTF,TGTGCCAGTAGTATAAGAGGGGACTATGGCTACACCTTC
.,TRBV7-2,TRBJ2-1,.,CASSLVGGGVYNEQFF,TGTGCCAGCAGCTTAGTAGGTGGGGGAGTATACAATGAGCAGTTCTTC
.,TRBV7-2,TRBJ1-3,.,CASSFDRSSAGNTIYF,TGTGCCAGCAGCTTTGACAGGTCCTCGGCTGGAAACACCATATATTTT
.,TRBV5-6,TRBJ2-7,.,CASSLAPGDYEQYF,TGTGCCAGCAGCTTGGCCCCAGGGGACTACGAGCAGTACTTC
.,TRBV7-2,TRBJ1-2,once,CASSLSEVSGGYTF,TGTGCCAGCAGCTTATCAGAGGTATCGGGAGGCTACACCTTC
.,TRBV19,TRBJ1-1,.,CASLQGDRTEAFF,TGTGCCAGTCTACAGGGAGATAGGACTGAAGCTTTCTTT
TRBD2,TRBV5-1,TRBJ2-6,few,CASAVGGTGANVLTF,TGCGCCAGCGCCGTGGGAGGGACTGGGGCCAACGTCCTGACTTTC
.,TRBV7-9,TRBJ1-4,.,CASSLTRDEKLFF,TGTGCCAGCAGCTTAACTCGGGATGAAAAACTGTTTTTT
.,TRBV11-3,TRBJ2-3,few,CASSLESGAQYF,TGTGCCAGCAGCTTAGAATCTGGGGCGCAGTATTTT
.,TRBV30,TRBJ1-4,.,CAWSVGEKLFF,TGTGCCTGGAGTGTAGGAGAAAAACTGTTTTTT
.,TRBV19,TRBJ2-6,few,CASSSPGDGANVLTF,TGTGCCAGTAGTAGCCCAGGGGATGGGGCCAACGTCCTGACTTTC
.,TRBV5-6,TRBJ2-3,.,CASSLRQGRTDTQYF,TGTGCCAGCAGCTTGAGGCAGGGGAGGACAGATACGCAGTATTTT
TRBD1,TRBV7-9,TRBJ1-2,.,CASSLNFWTGMVYGYTF,TGTGCCAGCAGCCTTAACTTCTGGACAGGGATGGTTTATGGCTACACCTTC
.,TRBV7-9,TRBJ2-4,.,CASSFDLGGASVQNIQYF,TGTGCCAGCAGCTTTGATCTAGGGGGGGCCTCGGTCCAAAACATTCAGTACTTC
.,TRBV19,TRBJ1-2,.,CASSIYDGYTF,TGTGCCAGTAGTATATATGATGGCTACACCTTC
.,TRBV6-5,TRBJ2-3,.,CASSPQGLSTDTQYF,TGTGCCAGCAGTCCACAGGGCCTCAGCACAGATACGCAGTATTTT
TRBD2,TRBV6-1,TRBJ2-3,once,CASSDISGSPTTQYF,TGTGCCAGCAGTGATATTAGCGGGTCCCCCACCACGCAGTATTTT
TRBD1,TRBV7-2,TRBJ1-4,once,CASSLVGTGFEKLFF,TGTGCCAGCAGCTTAGTAGGGACAGGGTTTGAAAAACTGTTTTTT
.,TRBV6-4,TRBJ2-2,once,CASRTNVWLLTGELFF,TGTGCCAGCAGGACCAACGTTTGGTTGCTCACCGGGGAGCTGTTTTTT
.,TRBV28,TRBJ2-7,.,CASHSGRLGVEQYF,TGTGCCAGCCATTCGGGGAGATTGGGGGTCGAGCAGTACTTC
TRBD2,TRBV19,TRBJ2-5,.,CASSYQRGGQETQYF,TGTGCCAGTAGTTACCAGCGGGGAGGACAAGAGACCCAGTACTTC
.,TRBV7-9,TRBJ1-5,.,CASSLTGGNQPQHF,TGTGCCAGCAGCTTGACAGGTGGCAATCAGCCCCAGCATTTT
.,TRBV11-2,TRBJ1-4,.,CASSLVGSIGEKLFF,TGTGCCAGCAGCTTAGTAGGCTCTATTGGGGAAAAACTGTTTTTT
TRBD2,TRBV29-1,TRBJ2-7,.,CSVDLSPAGKQYF,TGCAGCGTTGATCTCTCCCCAGCGGGGAAGCAGTACTTC
TRBD1,TRBV7-9,TRBJ1-1,few,CASSLQGTAEAFF,TGTGCCAGCAGCTTACAAGGGACAGCTGAAGCTTTCTTT
TRBD1,TRBV28,TRBJ2-5,.,CASSHLTGGQETQYF,TGTGCCAGCAGCCATTTGACAGGGGGCCAAGAGACCCAGTACTTC
.,TRBV7-2,TRBJ1-5,.,CASSLAAGTFNQPQHF,TGTGCCAGCAGCTTAGCGGCCGGGACATTCAATCAGCCCCAGCATTTT
TRBD1,TRBV7-9,TRBJ1-6,medium-sized,CASSSQGAVSPLHF,TGTGCCAGCAGCTCACAGGGGGCTGTTTCACCCCTCCACTTT
.,TRBV10-1,TRBJ2-7,.,CASSESRWGEQYF,TGCGCCAGCAGTGAGTCGAGGTGGGGCGAGCAGTACTTC
.,TRBV19,TRBJ2-6,.,CATRTADSAGANVLTF,TGTGCCACCCGGACTGCGGACAGCGCTGGGGCCAACGTCCTGACTTTC
TRBD1,TRBV15,TRBJ1-1,.,CATSRPDREGLEAFF,TGTGCCACCAGCAGACCCGACAGGGAGGGCCTCGAAGCTTTCTTT
.,TRBV9,TRBJ2-1,.,CASSQRALDLDEQFF,TGTGCCAGCAGCCAAAGGGCCCTAGATTTGGATGAGCAGTTCTTC
.,TRBV2,TRBJ2-5,.,CASLLLETQYF,TGTGCCAGTCTCTTACTTGAGACCCAGTACTTC
.,TRBV11-2,TRBJ2-1,.,CASSFRGSYNEQFF,TGTGCCAGCAGCTTTCGGGGCTCCTACAATGAGCAGTTCTTC
.,TRBV7-9,TRBJ2-4,few,CASSPPPRLAKNIQYF,TGTGCCAGCAGCCCACCCCCGCGACTAGCCAAAAACATTCAGTACTTC
TRBD1,TRBV29-1,TRBJ1-1,.,CSVEEGAGAEAFF,TGCAGCGTTGAGGAGGGGGCAGGTGCTGAAGCTTTCTTT
.,TRBV11-2,TRBJ2-5,.,CASSFAGAQETQYF,TGTGCCAGCAGCTTTGCGGGGGCCCAAGAGACCCAGTACTTC
.,TRBV6-5,TRBJ1-2,.,CASSPGADYGYTF,TGTGCCAGCAGCCCGGGGGCAGACTATGGCTACACCTTC
.,TRBV15,TRBJ2-7,.,CATSSLVLGETGYEQYF,TGTGCCACCAGCAGCCTCGTCCTCGGGGAGACTGGGTACGAGCAGTACTTC
.,TRBV10-1,TRBJ2-7,.,CATPRDRLYEQYF,TGCGCCACCCCCCGGGACCGGTTATACGAGCAGTACTTC
.,TRBV7-9,TRBJ1-4,once,CASSPLAGSNEKLFF,TGTGCCAGCAGCCCTTTAGCGGGGTCTAATGAAAAACTGTTTTTT
.,TRBV30,TRBJ2-3,.,CAWTYYNTDTQYF,TGTGCCTGGACATACTACAACACAGATACGCAGTATTTT
TRBD1,TRBV7-8,TRBJ1-2,.,CASSLLAQGNYGYTF,TGTGCCAGCAGCTTACTGGCACAGGGGAACTATGGCTACACCTTC